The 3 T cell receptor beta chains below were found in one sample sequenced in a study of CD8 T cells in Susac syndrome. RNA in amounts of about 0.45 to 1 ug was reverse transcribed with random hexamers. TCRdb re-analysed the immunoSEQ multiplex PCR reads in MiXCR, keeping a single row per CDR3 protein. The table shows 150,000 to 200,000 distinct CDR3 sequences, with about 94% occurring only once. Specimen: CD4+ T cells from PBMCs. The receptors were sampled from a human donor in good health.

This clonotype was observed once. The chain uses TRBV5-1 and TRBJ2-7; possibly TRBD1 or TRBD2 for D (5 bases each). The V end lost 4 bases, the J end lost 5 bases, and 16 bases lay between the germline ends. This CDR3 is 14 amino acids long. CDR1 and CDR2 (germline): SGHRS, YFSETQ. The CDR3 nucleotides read TGCGCCAGCAGCCCGGGGACCGGTAACGACGAGCAGTACTTC. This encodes CASSPGTGNDEQYF.

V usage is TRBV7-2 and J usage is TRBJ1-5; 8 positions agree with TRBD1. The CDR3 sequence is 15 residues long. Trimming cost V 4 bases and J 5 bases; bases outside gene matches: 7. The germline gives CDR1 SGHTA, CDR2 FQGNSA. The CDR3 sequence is CASSSDGQGHQPQHF. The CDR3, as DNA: TGTGCCAGCAGCTCTGACGGACAGGGACATCAGCCCCAGCATTTT.

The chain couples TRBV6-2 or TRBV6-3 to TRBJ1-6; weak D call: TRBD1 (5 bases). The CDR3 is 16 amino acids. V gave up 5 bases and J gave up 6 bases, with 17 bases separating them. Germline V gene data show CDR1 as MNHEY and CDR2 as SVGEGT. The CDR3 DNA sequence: TGTGCCAGCAGTCCCCCGCGGGGCAGAACTAATTCACCCCTCCACTTT. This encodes CASSPPRGRTNSPLHF.